The 13 T cell receptor beta chains below were found in one sample sequenced in a study of cytomegalovirus exposure and HLA in healthy donors. In the PCR, 60 Vbeta and 13 Jbeta primers were used. Data came from immunoSEQ multiplex PCR; TCRdb stores just in-frame clones and leaves some out. The table shows 200,000 or so clones, with around 83% occurring only once. The sequenced sample consisted of PBMCs. The receptor source for this set is a woman aged 50 to 60 in good health and CMV-seropositive.

The chain couples TRBV5-1 to TRBJ2-2; 7 nucleotides line up with TRBD1. The CDR3 contains 15 residues. The trim removed 3 bases at V and 2 bases at J, leaving 4 bases unmatched. Germline lookup yields CDR1 SGHRS and CDR2 YFSETQ. The CDR3 loop reads CASSSGTANTGELFF. The DNA of the CDR3 is TGCGCCAGCAGCTCCGGGACAGCCAACACCGGGGAGCTGTTTTTT.

This rearrangement joins TRBV21-1 to TRBJ2-4; TRBD2, the table's D call, lacks a check against the DNA. TRBV21-1 counts as a pseudogene. The CDR3 has 15 residues. The CDR3 region has the DNA TGTGCCAGCAGCAAATGGGCGGGGGGAAAAAACATTCAGTACTTC. Its protein product is CASSKWAGGKNIQYF.

The J gene is TRBJ2-2, the V gene TRBV10-2; D is undetermined. Trimming stripped 5 bases from V and 4 bases from J, with 8 bases between. The CDR3 runs 13 residues. CDR1 and CDR2 from the germline V gene are WSHSY and SAAADI. The CDR3 reads CASSTSITGELFF. CDR3 DNA: TGCGCCAGCAGTACTTCAATCACCGGGGAGCTGTTTTTT.

Remarks on this clone: A junction boundary mismatches the germline segment, possibly from a read error. The rearrangement uses TRBV7-2 and TRBJ2-5, with TRBD2 matching 10 bases. The CDR3 is 15 amino acids. In germline, CDR1 is SGHTA, CDR2 FQGNSA. DNA of the CDR3: TGTGCCAGCAGCCTAGCGGGAGCGAACCAAGAGACCCAGTACTTC. As protein: CASSLAGANQETQYF.

This chain connects TRBV4-1 to TRBJ2-5; 10 bases are a match to TRBD2. Judging by the DNA end, TRBJ2-7 fits better; the J call may be wrong. CDR1 is MGHRA and CDR2 is YSYEKL in the germline V gene. CDR3 length equals 14 residues. CDR3 residues: CASSLLAGPYEQYF. In DNA, the CDR3 is TGCGCCAGCAGCCTACTAGCGGGACCCTACGAGCAGTACTTC.

This clone came up a few times. The chain combines TRBV7-9 with TRBJ1-1; 8 positions agree with TRBD1. Germline V gene sequence: CDR1 SEHNR, CDR2 FQNEAQ (reference sequence). V shed 1 base and J 4 bases; nucleotides not matched to a gene: 8. CDR3 length: 16 amino acids. CDR3 nucleotides: TGTGCCAGCAGCTTAGGGGTGGGGACAGGAGGCACTGAAGCTTTCTTT. It encodes CASSLGVGTGGTEAFF.

The V call is TRBV29-1, the J call TRBJ1-5; D gene unclear. V was trimmed by 5 bases and J by 3 bases, leaving 8 bases between them. The CDR3 sequence is 12 residues long. Per germline, CDR1 SQVTM and CDR2 ANQGSEA. CDR3 nucleotide sequence: TGCAGCGTTTACAGTTCCAATCAGCCCCAGCATTTT. It codes for CSVYSSNQPQHF. Full variable domain (outside the CDR3, taken from reference TRBV29-1 and TRBJ1-5): SAVISQKPSRDICQRGTSLTIQCQVDSQVTMMFWYRQQPGQSLTLIATANQGSEATYESGFVIDKFPISRPNLTFSTLTVSNMSPEDSSIYLCSVYSSNQPQHFGDGTRLSIL.

For this clone: Other DNA sequences in this sample translate to the same CDR3. The CDR3: CASSPGQGTDTQYF. In nucleotides, the CDR3 is TGCGCCAGCAGCCCAGGACAAGGCACAGATACGCAGTATTTT. The chain carries TRBV5-1 and TRBJ2-3; D possibly corresponds to TRBD1 (5 bases). CDR1 and CDR2 (germline): SGHRS, YFSETQ. The CDR3 covers 14 residues. V dropped 4 bases and J dropped 1 base, with 10 bases sitting between them.

This rearrangement joins TRBV4-2 to TRBJ2-7; 10 bases are a match to TRBD2. In germline, CDR1 is LGHNA, CDR2 YNFKEQ. V shed 0 bases and J 1 base; nucleotides not matched to a gene: 12. The CDR3 has 19 residues. CDR3 sequence (DNA): TGTGCCAGCAGCCAAGATGTAGCCAGCGGGAGGGCCGGTTCCTACGAGCAGTACTTC. Translated: CASSQDVASGRAGSYEQYF.

This clone turned up a few times. J is TRBJ2-1 and V is TRBV5-4, with D perhaps TRBD2 (6 bases). This CDR3 has 15 amino acids. The V and J ends lost 0 bases and 2 bases respectively, with 9 bases between them. Germline CDR1 and CDR2: SGHNT and YYREEE (reference sequence). CDR3 region: CASSLEGGTYNEQFF. CDR3 coding DNA: TGTGCCAGCAGCTTGGAGGGCGGGACCTACAATGAGCAGTTCTTC.

This chain joins TRBV4-1 and TRBJ2-7; TRBD1 is a possible D gene (5 bases). The V gene's germline CDR1 is MGHRA and CDR2 YSYEKL. V lost 0 bases and J lost 2, with 17 bases in between. CDR3 length: 17 residues. DNA for the CDR3: TGCGCCAGCAGCCAAGATGTTAGGGGCTCCGGCCCCTACGAGCAGTACTTC. It translates to CASSQDVRGSGPYEQYF.

This chain connects TRBV28 to TRBJ1-2; 10 nucleotides agree with TRBD1. Germline V CDR1 and CDR2: MDHEN, SYDVKM. The CDR3 has 14 residues. Unmatched junction bases numbered 6, after V lost 6 bases and J lost 5 bases. CDR3 residues: CASRPGQGEYGYTF. In DNA, the CDR3 is TGTGCCAGCAGACCCGGACAGGGGGAATATGGCTACACCTTC.

The rearrangement joins TRBV7-9 to TRBJ2-5; unclear D gene. The CDR3 runs 13 residues. Germline values: CDR1 SEHNR, CDR2 FQNEAQ (reference sequence). The V and J ends lost 5 bases and 2 bases respectively, with 9 bases between them. In DNA, the CDR3 is TGTGCCAGCAGCCGGATGAGGCAAGAGACCCAGTACTTC. Its protein is CASSRMRQETQYF.